This T cell receptor (beta chain) was identified in a study of lymphopenia after photon versus proton radiotherapy. Findings and limits, study-wide: A bigger post-nadir fall in TCR diversity correlated inversely with survival time in deceased patients. Survival link was tested only in deceased patients; proton benefit remains a possibility. After lymphocyte nadir, photon-treated repertoires showed oligoclonal expansion, especially CD8+ Temra.

CDR3 size: 15 residues. Trimming stripped 4 bases from V and 5 bases from J, with 17 bases between. Germline V gene sequence: CDR1 SGHTA, CDR2 FQGNSA. Clones were sequenced by immunoSEQ multiplex PCR, and TCRdb holds only the in-frame ones, with some missing. This table has approximately 170,000 clones, about 85% appearing once. With respect to this clone: Its target is unknown.

Source: peripheral blood, taken from a patient treated with photon-based radiotherapy. The chain carries TRBV7-2 and TRBJ2-5, with D perhaps given as TRBD1 or TRBD2 (7 bases each). The receptor was isolated from a man aged 45-65 years with gastric cancer. The CDR3 DNA is TGTGCCAGCAGCTCAGGGGGGGAATCTAGGGAGACCCAGTACTTC. This translates into CASSSGGESRETQYF.